This TCR beta chain comes out of a study of blood T cell repertoires in COVID-19. Looking at the study overall: Acute and convalescent COVID-19 specimens originated in the United States, Italy and Spain. T cells, B-cell-depleted T cells, or PBMCs supplied cDNA or gDNA.

Data came from immunoSEQ multiplex PCR; TCRdb stores just in-frame clones and leaves some out. Here the sample spans 70,000 to 100,000 clones, roughly 88% being singletons. CDR1 and CDR2 from the germline V gene are SGHAT and FQNNGV. CDR3 length: 13 amino acids. Deletions cut 4 bases from V and 5 bases from J, with 11 bases between. The V call is TRBV11-2, the J call TRBJ1-1; D remains unclear. The sequence came from an elderly woman with acute or convalescent COVID-19. The source material was peripheral blood. The CDR3 reads CASSWSLGTEAFF. CDR3 in DNA: TGTGCCAGCAGCTGGAGTCTGGGTACTGAAGCTTTCTTT. The full variable domain, completed using reference TRBV11-2 and TRBJ1-1, is EAGVAQSPRYKIIEKRQSVAFWCNPISGHATLYWYQQILGQGPKLLIQFQNNGVVDDSQLPKDRFSAERLKGVDSTLKIQPAKLEDSAVYLCASSWSLGTEAFFGQGTRLTVV.